This TCR beta chain emerged from a study of blood T cell repertoires in COVID-19. Looking at the study overall: T cells, B-cell-depleted T cells, or PBMCs supplied cDNA or gDNA.

Trimming took 0 bases from V and 1 from J, leaving 3 bases between them. The length of the CDR3 is 14 residues. Germline assignment: CDR1 LGHDT and CDR2 YNNKEL (reference sequence). Per the original data handling: Estimates of nucleated cell counts were drawn from the amplification of reference gene primers. Using immunoSEQ multiplex PCR, the repertoire was profiled, and TCRdb retains in-frame clones only, with some absent. V and J calls and clone size are given by that table; D and trimming were obtained from the DNA. The top ten hold roughly 7% of the sample, which has about 150,000 clones, 70% to 90% seen once.

Material: peripheral blood. The chain employs TRBV3-1 (or the pseudogene TRBV3-2) and TRBJ1-4; no definite D call. This receptor was identified in a middle-aged man with active or convalescent COVID-19. For the CDR3, the DNA is TGTGCCAGCAGCCAAGATCTAACTAATGAAAAACTGTTTTTT. It encodes CASSQDLTNEKLFF.